The text below deals with one TCR beta chain. These data come from a study of blood T cell repertoires in COVID-19. Enrollees, roughly 18 to 89 years old, lived in approximately 25 US areas. Clinical history reported by participants formed the basis on which cohorts were assigned. This CDR3 region has 13 residues. Deletions cut 1 base from V and 8 bases from J, with 11 bases between. Source study methods: By means of reference gene primer amplification, nucleated cell counts were estimated. Clones were sequenced by immunoSEQ multiplex PCR, and TCRdb holds only the in-frame ones, with some missing. That table furnishes V, J and clone size, whereas the DNA furnished D and trimming. The sample holds a few hundred thousand clones; about 90% are singletons and the top ten take around 1.3%.

The V gene is TRBV12-3 or TRBV12-4, the J gene TRBJ1-2; D gene uncertain. This clonotype originated in a human donor in a cohort exposed to, infected with or recovered from COVID-19 (not recorded which). The donor label of this sample is uncertain. The sample comprised PBMCs or T cells enriched from blood (not recorded which). Here the CDR3 DNA reads TGTGCCAGCAGTTTAGACAGCCCGGTAGGCTACACCTTC. This codes for CASSLDSPVGYTF.